This T cell receptor (beta chain) was documented in a study of cytomegalovirus exposure and HLA in healthy donors (dated by TCRdb to about 2017). Broadly, across the study: The 550 to 750 repertoires of the first cohort and the roughly 110 validation repertoires were produced on the same platform, according to a later analysis. The aim of the study was to test whether cataloging public T cell receptors could identify signatures of past pathogen exposure. Along with the approximately 670-subject first cohort, a separate validation cohort of roughly 110 different subjects was used. To predict cytomegalovirus infection status, the study brought together high-throughput TCR immunosequencing, statistical association of individual TCRs with disease status, and machine learning. The paper as a whole reports these results and caveats: The study gave a list of about 160 TCR beta chains associated with cytomegalovirus. The classifier was reported to diagnose cytomegalovirus status with high specificity and sensitivity in both the original cohort and the validation cohort. It was suggested by the authors that the approach could potentially be generalized to other disease states and immunological phenotypes. All 120 or so repertoires were used to score co-occurrence in the validation cohort in a later analysis, because that analysis had no HLA typing for the cohort. A later analysis found that TCRs clustered in the first cohort also tended to co-occur in the approximately 120 validation repertoires, with approximately 95% of cluster scores above 0. In vitro tests confirmed that a few of the cytomegalovirus-associated TCR beta chains recognize cytomegalovirus antigens. Most TCR sequences were observed very rarely across donors, whereas some public TCRs were present in many individuals.

Libraries were made using the immunoSEQ multiplex PCR assay. The source study handled its data this way. To diagnose cytomegalovirus status from the catalog of TCR beta chain sequences, a statistical classification framework was built. TCRdb mirrors the immuneACCESS table, restricted to in-frame sequences. Some clones are absent from its copies; in checked studies, under half trace to an unresolved V gene, and the reason for the others is unknown. V, J and clone size are taken as reported in that table, and D and trimming were inferred from the DNA itself. The sample yields 150,000 to 200,000 clones; 86% were counted once. Clones ranked in the top ten supply roughly 2.7% of the sample. Separate from the approximately 670-subject first cohort, the validation cohort of some 130 subjects was the group to which the donors belonged. According to the germline V gene, CDR1 reads LGHNA and CDR2 reads YNFKEQ. Unmatched junction bases come to 4, with V trimmed by 0 bases and J by 0 bases. Reading from cysteine to phenylalanine, the CDR3 counts 17 amino acids. The CDR3 DNA has 51 bases and is translated from base 1.

Note on this clone: The specificity of this receptor is unknown. Within one base of it there is no much larger clone, and no base qualities were kept.

The receptor was derived from a man aged 18-30 years in good health and CMV-seropositive. The sample was PBMCs. Here the chain combines TRBV4-2 and TRBJ2-3, and 9 bases in between align with TRBD2. The CDR3 has the sequence CASSQDFTSGSTDTQYF. The sequence in DNA is TGTGCCAGCAGCCAAGATTTTACTAGCGGGAGCACAGATACGCAGTATTTT.